This T cell receptor beta chain was recorded in a study of blood T cell repertoires in COVID-19. Study in general: Samples taken during acute and convalescent COVID-19 were collected in the United States, Italy and Spain. Sources were T cells, B-cell-depleted T cells, or PBMCs; the material itself was cDNA or gDNA.

Per the study methods: The assay estimated nucleated cells by amplifying reference gene primers. Using immunoSEQ multiplex PCR, the repertoire was profiled, and TCRdb retains in-frame clones only, with some absent. That table is the source of V, J and clone size, and D and trimming were worked out from the DNA. The sample lists approximately 100,000 clones, approximately 92% occurring once. Germline CDR1 LNHDA, CDR2 SQIVND (reference sequence). V gave up 6 bases and J gave up 2 bases, with 14 bases separating them. CDR3 length: 16 amino acids. Sequenced: peripheral blood. The sequence was obtained from a man between 45 and 60 years old with active COVID-19. The chain has TRBV19 and TRBJ2-6; possibly TRBD1 for D (6 bases). In DNA form, the CDR3 reads TGTGCCAGTAGCCCACCTAGGACAGCTGGGGCCAACGTCCTGACTTTC. Residues: CASSPPRTAGANVLTF.